This entry concerns a single T cell receptor (beta chain). Its matching antigen is unknown. The protocol was immunoSEQ multiplex PCR, while the TCRdb copy is restricted to in-frame clones and leaves out a portion. The sample yields 130,000 to 150,000 clones, 80% to 90% seen once. This entry is derived from a study of cytomegalovirus exposure and HLA in healthy donors. Points from the study as a whole: The authors enumerated 180 or so TCR beta chains as linked to cytomegalovirus. The classifier, whose performance was assessed in both the original and validation cohorts, reportedly diagnosed cytomegalovirus status with high specificity and sensitivity.

The origin of this receptor is a woman under 30 in good health and CMV-seropositive. The sample comprised PBMCs.

The CDR3 bases are TGTGCCAGCAGTGTCGGACAGGGGCTAACCTACGAGCAGTACTTC. Translating gives CASSVGQGLTYEQYF. The V gene is TRBV2, the J gene TRBJ2-7, with TRBD1 identical over 9 bases. Germline assignment: CDR1 SNHLY and CDR2 FYNNEI. V was pared by 4 bases and J by 2 bases, with 6 bases of the junction left unmatched. This CDR3 is 15 amino acids long. Full variable domain (rest looked up from reference TRBV2 and TRBJ2-7): EPEVTQTPSHQVTQMGQEVILRCVPISNHLYFYWYRQILGQKVEFLVSFYNNEISEKSEIFDDQFSVERPDGSNFTLKIRSTKLEDSAMYFCASSVGQGLTYEQYFGPGTRLTVT.